Listed below are T cell receptor beta chains from one sample, sequenced in a study of shared clonotypes between healthy human individuals. Assay used: immunoSEQ multiplex PCR; TCRdb lists only in-frame clones, some missing. Seen here are under 2.5 million clones, around 93% observed once, and the top ten hold approximately 0.4%. The sample taken for sequencing was naive CD4+ T cells from PBMCs. These receptors all stem from a man aged 18 to 29 in good health. Some clones in this sample may be carry-over from other donors' samples. CDR3s include the opening cysteine and the closing phenylalanine or tryptophan. Fields, in order: V gene, J gene, clone size, D gene, CDR3 protein, CDR3 DNA. The D gene is left open where the match is weak. Clone sizes are given selectively: once, few, many, or a class where the clone is expanded.

V gene: TRBV2; J gene: TRBJ2-7; clone size: NA; D gene: NA; CDR3 protein: CASSELSGENHEQYF; CDR3 DNA: TGTGCCAGCAGTGAATTGTCAGGGGAGAACCACGAGCAGTACTTC
V gene: TRBV6-1; J gene: TRBJ2-3; clone size: once; D gene: TRBD1; CDR3 protein: CASTGPGQWTDTQYF; CDR3 DNA: TGTGCCAGCACGGGCCCGGGACAGTGGACAGATACGCAGTATTTT
V gene: TRBV18; J gene: TRBJ1-1; clone size: few; D gene: NA; CDR3 protein: CASSSQGSPEAFF; CDR3 DNA: TGTGCCAGCTCATCACAGGGTTCCCCTGAAGCTTTCTTT
V gene: TRBV6-5; J gene: TRBJ2-1; clone size: NA; D gene: TRBD2; CDR3 protein: CASSYSGLAAYNEQFF; CDR3 DNA: TGTGCCAGCAGTTACTCGGGACTAGCGGCTTACAATGAGCAGTTCTTC
V gene: TRBV29-1; J gene: TRBJ1-1; clone size: NA; D gene: TRBD1; CDR3 protein: CSVENRGGTEAFF; CDR3 DNA: TGCAGCGTTGAAAACAGGGGGGGAACTGAAGCTTTCTTT
V gene: TRBV7-9; J gene: TRBJ1-1; clone size: few; D gene: NA; CDR3 protein: CASSPYGGTEAFF; CDR3 DNA: TGTGCCAGCAGCCCGTACGGTGGGACTGAAGCTTTCTTT
V gene: TRBV2; J gene: TRBJ1-1; clone size: NA; D gene: TRBD1; CDR3 protein: CASSGTGGAYTEAFF; CDR3 DNA: TGTGCCAGCAGTGGGACAGGAGGCGCATACACTGAAGCTTTCTTT
V gene: TRBV10-2; J gene: TRBJ2-7; clone size: NA; D gene: NA; CDR3 protein: CASSEFYRDEQYF; CDR3 DNA: TGCGCCAGCAGTGAGTTCTACAGGGACGAGCAGTACTTC
V gene: TRBV4-1; J gene: TRBJ1-1; clone size: NA; D gene: NA; CDR3 protein: CASSQGKGERYNTEAFF; CDR3 DNA: TGCGCCAGCAGCCAAGGGAAAGGGGAGCGTTACAACACTGAAGCTTTCTTT
V gene: TRBV7-2; J gene: TRBJ2-5; clone size: NA; D gene: NA; CDR3 protein: CASSLLPQLVVETQYF; CDR3 DNA: TGTGCCAGCAGCTTATTGCCCCAGCTAGTCGTGGAGACCCAGTACTTC
V gene: TRBV5-1; J gene: TRBJ1-1; clone size: few; D gene: NA; CDR3 protein: CASSLDTSTLEAFF; CDR3 DNA: TGCGCCAGCAGCTTGGATACATCGACGCTTGAAGCTTTCTTT
V gene: TRBV6-5; J gene: TRBJ2-1; clone size: NA; D gene: NA; CDR3 protein: CASSYSGSSYNEQFF; CDR3 DNA: TGTGCCAGCAGTTACTCTGGCAGCTCCTACAATGAGCAGTTCTTC
V gene: TRBV6-5; J gene: TRBJ2-3; clone size: NA; D gene: TRBD2; CDR3 protein: CASRDYFSTDTQYF; CDR3 DNA: TGTGCCAGCCGGGACTACTTTTCCACAGATACGCAGTATTTT
V gene: TRBV10-3; J gene: TRBJ2-5; clone size: NA; D gene: TRBD1; CDR3 protein: CATRGGIQGVETQYF; CDR3 DNA: TGTGCCACCAGGGGAGGAATACAGGGGGTGGAGACCCAGTACTTC
V gene: TRBV5-8; J gene: TRBJ1-1; clone size: NA; D gene: NA; CDR3 protein: CASSFLVPQEAFF; CDR3 DNA: TGTGCCAGCAGCTTTCTAGTTCCCCAAGAAGCTTTCTTT
V gene: TRBV5-1; J gene: TRBJ1-1; clone size: few; D gene: TRBD1; CDR3 protein: CASSTGQGAEAFF; CDR3 DNA: TGCGCCAGCAGCACCGGACAGGGGGCTGAAGCTTTCTTT
V gene: TRBV19; J gene: TRBJ2-2; clone size: NA; D gene: NA; CDR3 protein: CASTRPRGRENTGELFF; CDR3 DNA: TGTGCCAGTACGAGGCCACGGGGGCGGGAGAACACCGGGGAGCTGTTTTTT
V gene: TRBV5-1; J gene: TRBJ2-2; clone size: NA; D gene: NA; CDR3 protein: CASSLLGVNTGELFF; CDR3 DNA: TGCGCCAGCAGCTTGCTGGGGGTGAACACCGGGGAGCTGTTTTTT
V gene: TRBV19; J gene: TRBJ1-3; clone size: NA; D gene: TRBD1; CDR3 protein: CASSRGQGRGNTIYF; CDR3 DNA: TGTGCCAGTAGTAGGGGACAGGGGCGAGGAAACACCATATATTTT
V gene: TRBV2; J gene: TRBJ2-7; clone size: NA; D gene: NA; CDR3 protein: CASNWEAVYEQYF; CDR3 DNA: TGTGCCAGCAATTGGGAGGCCGTCTACGAGCAGTACTTC
V gene: TRBV7-2; J gene: TRBJ1-2; clone size: NA; D gene: NA; CDR3 protein: CASSLVVIGDGPSLYGYTF; CDR3 DNA: TGTGCCAGCAGCTTAGTGGTTATCGGGGACGGCCCCTCTTTGTATGGCTACACCTTC
V gene: TRBV7-8; J gene: TRBJ2-1; clone size: NA; D gene: NA; CDR3 protein: CASSLQRSGIRDEQFF; CDR3 DNA: TGTGCCAGCAGCTTACAAAGATCGGGAATTAGGGATGAGCAGTTCTTC
V gene: TRBV6-5; J gene: TRBJ1-2; clone size: NA; D gene: NA; CDR3 protein: CASRHKGYGYTF; CDR3 DNA: TGTGCCAGCAGACACAAGGGTTATGGCTACACCTTC
V gene: TRBV6-5; J gene: TRBJ2-7; clone size: NA; D gene: TRBD1; CDR3 protein: CASSYRSGGYEQYF; CDR3 DNA: TGTGCCAGCAGTTACAGGTCAGGGGGCTACGAGCAGTACTTC
V gene: TRBV9; J gene: TRBJ2-3; clone size: NA; D gene: TRBD2; CDR3 protein: CASSVDIAGVTDTQYF; CDR3 DNA: TGTGCCAGCAGCGTAGACATAGCGGGAGTGACAGATACGCAGTATTTT
V gene: TRBV5-1; J gene: TRBJ2-5; clone size: NA; D gene: NA; CDR3 protein: CASSSTPQETQYF; CDR3 DNA: TGCGCCAGCAGCTCTACGCCACAAGAGACCCAGTACTTC
V gene: TRBV18; J gene: TRBJ1-5; clone size: NA; D gene: TRBD1; CDR3 protein: CASSPGQGASNQPQHF; CDR3 DNA: TGTGCCAGCTCACCAGGACAGGGGGCTAGCAATCAGCCCCAGCATTTT
V gene: TRBV27; J gene: TRBJ2-7; clone size: NA; D gene: NA; CDR3 protein: CASSRGTNEQYF; CDR3 DNA: TGTGCCAGCAGTAGGGGCACCAACGAGCAGTACTTC
V gene: TRBV7-2; J gene: TRBJ2-2; clone size: NA; D gene: NA; CDR3 protein: CASSFLRDLNTGELFF; CDR3 DNA: TGTGCCAGCAGCTTCCTCCGGGACCTAAACACCGGGGAGCTGTTTTTT
V gene: TRBV19; J gene: TRBJ2-2; clone size: NA; D gene: NA; CDR3 protein: CASSKAGLAGELFF; CDR3 DNA: TGTGCCAGTAGTAAGGCAGGGCTGGCCGGGGAGCTGTTTTTT
V gene: TRBV7-2; J gene: TRBJ2-2; clone size: few; D gene: NA; CDR3 protein: CASSLATGGRELFF; CDR3 DNA: TGTGCCAGCAGCCTCGCGACTGGTGGCCGGGAGCTGTTTTTT
V gene: TRBV19; J gene: TRBJ2-5; clone size: NA; D gene: NA; CDR3 protein: CASSLAPTALVGTQYF; CDR3 DNA: TGTGCCAGTAGTCTAGCCCCTACCGCGTTGGTGGGGACCCAGTACTTC
V gene: TRBV4-1; J gene: TRBJ1-1; clone size: NA; D gene: NA; CDR3 protein: CASSQAYRVTEAFF; CDR3 DNA: TGCGCCAGCAGCCAAGCATACAGGGTTACTGAAGCTTTCTTT
V gene: TRBV5-5; J gene: TRBJ1-2; clone size: NA; D gene: TRBD1; CDR3 protein: CASSLVAGGVYGYTF; CDR3 DNA: TGTGCCAGCAGCTTGGTGGCAGGGGGCGTTTATGGCTACACCTTC
V gene: TRBV27; J gene: TRBJ2-7; clone size: NA; D gene: NA; CDR3 protein: CASRRDSPVSYEQYF; CDR3 DNA: TGTGCCAGCAGGCGGGACAGCCCGGTCTCCTACGAGCAGTACTTC
V gene: TRBV2; J gene: TRBJ1-1; clone size: NA; D gene: TRBD1; CDR3 protein: CASTTQGANTEAFF; CDR3 DNA: TGTGCCAGTACCACACAGGGGGCGAACACTGAAGCTTTCTTT
V gene: TRBV28; J gene: TRBJ1-4; clone size: once; D gene: TRBD1; CDR3 protein: CASSYGGTGNEKLFF; CDR3 DNA: TGTGCCAGCAGTTATGGGGGGACAGGGAATGAAAAACTGTTTTTT
V gene: TRBV5-4; J gene: TRBJ1-1; clone size: once; D gene: NA; CDR3 protein: CASSLNSRGAEAFF; CDR3 DNA: TGTGCCAGCAGCTTGAACTCCAGGGGCGCTGAAGCTTTCTTT
V gene: TRBV18; J gene: TRBJ2-1; clone size: once; D gene: NA; CDR3 protein: CASSPPGYNEQFF; CDR3 DNA: TGTGCCAGCTCACCGCCCGGGTACAATGAGCAGTTCTTC
V gene: TRBV5-1; J gene: TRBJ1-2; clone size: NA; D gene: TRBD1; CDR3 protein: CASSTGQGAYGYTF; CDR3 DNA: TGCGCCAGCAGCACCGGACAGGGGGCTTATGGCTACACCTTC
V gene: TRBV10-3; J gene: TRBJ2-5; clone size: NA; D gene: TRBD2; CDR3 protein: CAIRQAGAGEETQYF; CDR3 DNA: TGTGCCATCAGGCAAGCGGGAGCGGGGGAAGAGACCCAGTACTTC
V gene: TRBV25-1; J gene: TRBJ2-7; clone size: NA; D gene: NA; CDR3 protein: CASRPKGGTAPIEQYF; CDR3 DNA: TGTGCCAGCAGACCGAAAGGTGGGACTGCCCCTATCGAGCAGTACTTC
V gene: TRBV7-2; J gene: TRBJ2-3; clone size: NA; D gene: NA; CDR3 protein: CASSPASYSTDTQYF; CDR3 DNA: TGTGCCAGCAGCCCCGCGAGTTATAGCACAGATACGCAGTATTTT
V gene: TRBV28; J gene: TRBJ2-1; clone size: NA; D gene: NA; CDR3 protein: CATQGSYNEQFF; CDR3 DNA: TGTGCCACCCAGGGCTCCTACAATGAGCAGTTCTTC
V gene: TRBV2; J gene: TRBJ2-7; clone size: NA; D gene: TRBD1; CDR3 protein: CASSVGRGIDEQYF; CDR3 DNA: TGTGCCAGCAGTGTTGGCAGGGGGATCGACGAGCAGTACTTC